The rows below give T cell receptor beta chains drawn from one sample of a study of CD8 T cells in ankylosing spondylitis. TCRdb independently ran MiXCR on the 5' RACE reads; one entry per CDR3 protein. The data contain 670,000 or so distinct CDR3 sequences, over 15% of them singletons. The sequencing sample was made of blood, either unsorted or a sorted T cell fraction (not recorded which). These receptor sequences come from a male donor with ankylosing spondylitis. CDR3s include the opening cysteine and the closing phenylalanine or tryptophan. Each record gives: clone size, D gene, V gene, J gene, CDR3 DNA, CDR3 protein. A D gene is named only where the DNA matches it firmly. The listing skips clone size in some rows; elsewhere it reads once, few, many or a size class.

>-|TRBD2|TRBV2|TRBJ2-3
TGTGCCAGCGTCGGACTAGCGGGGACAGATACGCAGTATTTT
CASVGLAGTDTQYF
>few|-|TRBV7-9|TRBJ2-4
TGTGCCAGCAGCCCGACCCGGGTAGGGTTTGGAAACATTCAGTACTTC
CASSPTRVGFGNIQYF
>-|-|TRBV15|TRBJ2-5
TGTGCCACCAGCAGAGGGTCTAACCAAGAGACCCAGTGCTTC
CATSRGSNQETQCF
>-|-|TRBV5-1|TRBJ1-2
TGCGCCAGCAGCAAGGACGCTAACTATGGCTACACCTTC
CASSKDANYGYTF
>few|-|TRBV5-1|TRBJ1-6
TGCGCCAGCAGCTTGGGTGCCAGGGTGGATTCACCCCTCCACTTT
CASSLGARVDSPLHF
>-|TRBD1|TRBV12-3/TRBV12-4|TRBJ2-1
TGTGCCAGCAGAGTTTCGGGACAGGGAATTAGGGATGAGCAGTTCTTC
CASRVSGQGIRDEQFF
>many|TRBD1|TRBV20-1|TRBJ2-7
TGCAGTGCTTCCCCCGGGACAGGCTCGAGTGAGCAGTACTTC
CSASPGTGSSEQYF
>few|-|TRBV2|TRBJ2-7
TGTGCCAGCAGTGAAGCGGCGGACTACGAGCAGTACTTC
CASSEAADYEQYF
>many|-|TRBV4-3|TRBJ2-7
TGCGCCAGCAGCCAAGTGTGGGACGGAACCTACGAGCAGTACTTC
CASSQVWDGTYEQYF
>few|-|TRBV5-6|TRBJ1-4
TGTGCCAGCAGCTTGGCGGGGGCGCTGGCCGAAAAACTGTTTTTT
CASSLAGALAEKLFF
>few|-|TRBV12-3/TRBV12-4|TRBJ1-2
TGTGCCAGCAGTTTAGCGTCGTCGGGCAGTCATGGCTACACCTTC
CASSLASSGSHGYTF
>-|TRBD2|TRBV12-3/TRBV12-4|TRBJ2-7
TGTGCCAGCAGCCGGCCGGGACTAGCGGGAGGGCCCTCCGAGCAGTACTTC
CASSRPGLAGGPSEQYF
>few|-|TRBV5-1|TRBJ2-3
TGCGCCAGCAGCTTGGCGGGTCCGAGAAGGGATACGCAGTATTTT
CASSLAGPRRDTQYF